This TCR beta chain was identified in a study of CD8 T cells in Susac syndrome (dated by TCRdb to about 2019). For the wider study: Repertoire sequencing was used to test whether CD8+ T cell activation and differentiation in Susac syndrome was antigen driven. General findings and caveats noted by the study authors: The TCR sequencing and HLA analysis was acknowledged to have included a relatively small number of individuals.

High-throughput TCR beta sequencing profiled peripheral blood CD8+ and CD4+ T cells from healthy donors, Susac syndrome patients and multiple sclerosis patients. The healthy donors served as controls matched for age and sex. Bulk CD8+ and CD4+ T cells were purified by magnetic negative isolation, while CD8+ TEMRA cells were enriched using FACS. Blood was collected in EDTA tubes and processed within 24 hours, with PBMCs isolated through density gradient centrifugation. PBMCs intended for TCR sequencing were frozen in liquid nitrogen and were later thawed in a 37 degrees C water bath. The sorted or isolated CD4+, CD8+ and CD8+ TEMRA cells reached a purity of at least 90%. RNA was extracted using the RNeasy kit, and roughly 0.5 to 1 microgram was reverse transcribed with random hexamers. TCR beta CDR3 regions were amplified with the immunoSEQ multiplex PCR assay covering 54 Vbeta and 13 Jbeta segments. PCR amplification bias was corrected using a synthetic template baseline for primer optimization and computational correction. In the authors' own workflow: Reads were annotated to V, D and J genes per IMGT and analyzed with immunoSEQ Analyzer, keeping only productive sequences. Clonality was calculated as one minus the Shannon entropy normalized by log2 of the number of productive unique sequences. For each patient and control, public and private clones were evaluated within the 100 most prevalent clones. Clones were defined as Susac-specific if absent from the healthy and MS cohorts, from around 1,000 published viral clones and from other ImmuneACCESS disease sequences. Through fastp at Q25 and MiXCR, TCRdb rebuilt clones from the public reads, retaining in-frame beta chains. All rows with the same CDR3 protein become a single entry with the most common DNA and genes. These V and J calls derive from TCRdb rather than the authors' analysis. For this sample the table gives some 180,000 distinct CDR3 sequences, of which around 93% were detected only once. The ten largest clones take up 0.1% to 0.12% of the sample.

As for this clonotype: Its antigen is unknown. Per-base qualities were not stored, and no clone one base away is much larger.

This receptor was obtained from a human donor in good health. Sequenced: CD4+ T cells from PBMCs.

The nucleotide sequence reads as follows: TGTGCCAGCAGATTAGCACAGGGGGGTCAGCCCCAGCATTTT. Its translation reads: CASRLAQGGQPQHF. This sequence uses TRBV2 and TRBJ1-5; the junction holds 8 bases that match TRBD1. Sequences SNHLY (CDR1) and FYNNEI (CDR2) are obtained from the germline V gene. V trim: 6 bases; J trim: 6 bases; unmatched bases: 7. Its CDR3 holds 14 amino acids, cysteine through phenylalanine. Only CDR3 DNA remains: 42 bases, in frame from the first base.